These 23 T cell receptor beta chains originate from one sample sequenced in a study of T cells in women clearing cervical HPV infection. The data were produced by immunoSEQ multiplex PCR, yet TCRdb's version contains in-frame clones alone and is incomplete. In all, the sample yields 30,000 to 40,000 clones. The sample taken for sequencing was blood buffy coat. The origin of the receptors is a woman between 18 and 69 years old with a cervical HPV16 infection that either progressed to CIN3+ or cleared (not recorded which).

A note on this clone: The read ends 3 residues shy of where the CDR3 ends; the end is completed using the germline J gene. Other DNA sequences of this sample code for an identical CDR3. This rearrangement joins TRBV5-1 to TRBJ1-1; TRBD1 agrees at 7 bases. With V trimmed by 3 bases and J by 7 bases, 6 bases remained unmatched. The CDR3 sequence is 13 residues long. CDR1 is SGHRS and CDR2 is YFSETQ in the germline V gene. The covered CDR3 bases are TGCGCCAGCAGCTCGACAGGGTCTAGTGAA. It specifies CASSSTGSSE. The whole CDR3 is CASSSTGSSEAFF.

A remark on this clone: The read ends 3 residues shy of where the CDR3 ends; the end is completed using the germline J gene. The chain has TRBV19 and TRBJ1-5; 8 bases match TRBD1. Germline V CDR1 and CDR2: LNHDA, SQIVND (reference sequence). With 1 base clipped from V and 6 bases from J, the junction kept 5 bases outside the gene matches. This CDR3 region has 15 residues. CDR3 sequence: CASSIGQGIGQPQHF. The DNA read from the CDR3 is TGTGCCAGTAGTATAGGACAGGGGATCGGTCAGCCC.

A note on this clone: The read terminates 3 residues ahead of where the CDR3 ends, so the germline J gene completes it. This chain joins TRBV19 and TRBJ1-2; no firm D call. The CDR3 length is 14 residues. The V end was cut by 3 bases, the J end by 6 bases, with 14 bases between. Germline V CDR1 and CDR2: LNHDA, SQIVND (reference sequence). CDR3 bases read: TGTGCCAGTAGTATCCCGGGGTCACGGAATGGC. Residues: CASSIPGSRNG. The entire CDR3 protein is CASSIPGSRNGYTF.

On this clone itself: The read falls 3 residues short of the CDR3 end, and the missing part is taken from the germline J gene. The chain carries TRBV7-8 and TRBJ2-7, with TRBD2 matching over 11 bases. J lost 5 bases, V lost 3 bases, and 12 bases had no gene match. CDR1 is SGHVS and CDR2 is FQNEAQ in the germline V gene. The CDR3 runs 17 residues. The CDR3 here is CASSLASGLAGGNEQYF. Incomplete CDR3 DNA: TGTGCCAGCAGCTTGGCTAGTGGGCTAGCGGGAGGAAACGAG.

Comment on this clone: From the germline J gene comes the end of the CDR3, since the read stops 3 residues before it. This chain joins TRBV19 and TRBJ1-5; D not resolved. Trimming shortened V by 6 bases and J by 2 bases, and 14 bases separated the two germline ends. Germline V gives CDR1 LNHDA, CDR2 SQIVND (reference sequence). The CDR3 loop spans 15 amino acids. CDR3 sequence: CASRAYPQGNQPQHF. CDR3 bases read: TGTGCCAGTAGGGCGTACCCCCAGGGCAATCAGCCC. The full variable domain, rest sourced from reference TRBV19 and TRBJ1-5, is DGGITQSPKYLFRKEGQNVTLSCEQNLNHDAMYWYRQDPGQGLRLIYYSQIVNDFQKGDIAEGYSVSREKKESFPLTVTSAQKNPTAFYLCASRAYPQGNQPQHFGDGTRLSIL.

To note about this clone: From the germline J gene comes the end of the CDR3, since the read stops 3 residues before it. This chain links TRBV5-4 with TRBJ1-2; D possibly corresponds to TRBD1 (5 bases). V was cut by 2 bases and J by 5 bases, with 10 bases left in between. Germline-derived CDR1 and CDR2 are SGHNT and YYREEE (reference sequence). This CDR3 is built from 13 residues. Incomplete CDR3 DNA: TGTGCCAGCAGCTTAAAAGGGGATTATGGC. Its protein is CASSLKGDYG. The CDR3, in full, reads CASSLKGDYGYTF.

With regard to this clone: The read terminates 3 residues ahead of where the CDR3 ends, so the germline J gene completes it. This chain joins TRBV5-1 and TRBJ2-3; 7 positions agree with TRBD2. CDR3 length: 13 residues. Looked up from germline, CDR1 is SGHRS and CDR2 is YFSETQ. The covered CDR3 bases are TGCGCCAGCAGCTGGGGGGGGGAAGAGACG. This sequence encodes CASSWGGEET. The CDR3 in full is CASSWGGEETQYF.

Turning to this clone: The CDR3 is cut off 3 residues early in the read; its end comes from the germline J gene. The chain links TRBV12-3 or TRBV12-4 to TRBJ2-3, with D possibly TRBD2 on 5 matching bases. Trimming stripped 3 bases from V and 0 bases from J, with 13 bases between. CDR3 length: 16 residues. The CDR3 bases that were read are TGTGCCAGCAGTTTCGGCGGGTTCGGTAGCACAGATACG. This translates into CASSFGGFGSTDT. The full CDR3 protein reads CASSFGGFGSTDTQYF.

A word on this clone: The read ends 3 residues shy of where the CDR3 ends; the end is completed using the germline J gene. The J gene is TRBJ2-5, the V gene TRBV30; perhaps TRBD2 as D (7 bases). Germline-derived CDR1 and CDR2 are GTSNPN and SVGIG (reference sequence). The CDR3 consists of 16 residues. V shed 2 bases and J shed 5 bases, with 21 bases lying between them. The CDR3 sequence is CAWSPPARGAWETQYF. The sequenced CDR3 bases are TGTGCCTGGAGTCCACCCGCCCGGGGGGCCTGGGAGACC.

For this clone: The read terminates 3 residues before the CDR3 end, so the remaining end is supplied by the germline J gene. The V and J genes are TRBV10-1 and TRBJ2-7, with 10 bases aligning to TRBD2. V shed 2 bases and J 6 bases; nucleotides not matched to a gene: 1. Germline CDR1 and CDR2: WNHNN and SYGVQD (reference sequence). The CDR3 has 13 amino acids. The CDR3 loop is CASSEVAGGEQYF. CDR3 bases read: TGCGCCAGCAGTGAGGTAGCGGGAGGCGAG.

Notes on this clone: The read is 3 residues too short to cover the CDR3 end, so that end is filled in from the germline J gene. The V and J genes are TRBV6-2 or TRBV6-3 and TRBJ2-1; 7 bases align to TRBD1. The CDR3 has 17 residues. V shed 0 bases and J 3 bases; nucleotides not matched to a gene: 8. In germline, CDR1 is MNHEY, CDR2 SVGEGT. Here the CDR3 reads CASSYSPLTGIYNEQFF. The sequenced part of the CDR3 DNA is TGTGCCAGCAGTTACTCCCCTTTGACAGGGATCTACAATGAG.

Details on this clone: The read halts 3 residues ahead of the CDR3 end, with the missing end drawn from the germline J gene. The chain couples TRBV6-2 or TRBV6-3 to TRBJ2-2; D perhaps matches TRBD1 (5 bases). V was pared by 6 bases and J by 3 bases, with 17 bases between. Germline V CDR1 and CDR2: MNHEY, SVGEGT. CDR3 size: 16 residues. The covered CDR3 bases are TGTGCCAGCAGACCTCCCCCTTCACAGGACACCGGGGAG. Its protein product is CASRPPPSQDTGE. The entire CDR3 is CASRPPPSQDTGELFF.

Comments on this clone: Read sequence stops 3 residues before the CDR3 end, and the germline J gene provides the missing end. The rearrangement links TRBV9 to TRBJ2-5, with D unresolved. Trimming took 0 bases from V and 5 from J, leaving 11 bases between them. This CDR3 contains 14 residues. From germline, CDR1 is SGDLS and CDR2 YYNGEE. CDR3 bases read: TGTGCCAGCAGCGTAGTAGGGTATAGTGAGACC. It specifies CASSVVGYSET. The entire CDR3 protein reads CASSVVGYSETQYF.

The chain's CDR3 is CASSIGTTTGDNQPQHF. CDR3 bases read: TGTGCCAGTAGTATAGGGACAACCACTGGCGATAATCAGCCC. The chain uses TRBV19 and TRBJ1-5, with D possibly being TRBD1 (5 bases). Read sequence stops 3 residues before the CDR3 end, and the germline J gene provides the missing end. The CDR3 is 17 residues long. Trimming left V 1 base short and J 4 bases short, with 17 bases between. In germline, CDR1 is LNHDA, CDR2 SQIVND (reference sequence). Full variable domain (rest looked up from reference TRBV19 and TRBJ1-5): DGGITQSPKYLFRKEGQNVTLSCEQNLNHDAMYWYRQDPGQGLRLIYYSQIVNDFQKGDIAEGYSVSREKKESFPLTVTSAQKNPTAFYLCASSIGTTTGDNQPQHFGDGTRLSIL.

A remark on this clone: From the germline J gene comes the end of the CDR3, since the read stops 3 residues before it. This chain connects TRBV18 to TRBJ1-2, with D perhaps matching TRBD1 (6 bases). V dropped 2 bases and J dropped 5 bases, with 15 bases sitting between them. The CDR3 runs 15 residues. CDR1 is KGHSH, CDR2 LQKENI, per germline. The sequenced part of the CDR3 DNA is TGTGCCAGCTCACCAGCGCAGGGGAACCCATATGGC. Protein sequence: CASSPAQGNPYG. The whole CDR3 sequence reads CASSPAQGNPYGYTF. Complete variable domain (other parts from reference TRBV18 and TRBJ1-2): NAGVMQNPRHLVRRRGQEARLRCSPMKGHSHVYWYRQLPEEGLKFMVYLQKENIIDESGMPKERFSAEFPKEGPSILRIQQVVRGDSAAYFCASSPAQGNPYGYTFGSGTRLTVV.

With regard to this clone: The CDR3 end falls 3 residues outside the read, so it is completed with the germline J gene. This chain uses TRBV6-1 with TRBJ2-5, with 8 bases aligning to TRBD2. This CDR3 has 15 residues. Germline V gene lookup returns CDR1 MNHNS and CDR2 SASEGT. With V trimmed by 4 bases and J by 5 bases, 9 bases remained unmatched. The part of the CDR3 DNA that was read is TGTGCCAGCAGTGCTTCTAGCGGGTGGGGGGAGACC. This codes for CASSASSGWGET. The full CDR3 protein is CASSASSGWGETQYF.

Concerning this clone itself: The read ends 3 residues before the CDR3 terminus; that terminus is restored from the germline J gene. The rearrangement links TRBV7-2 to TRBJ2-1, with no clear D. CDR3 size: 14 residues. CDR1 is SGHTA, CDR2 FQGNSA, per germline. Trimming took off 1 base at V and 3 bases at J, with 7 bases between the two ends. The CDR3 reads CASSLGHHYNEQFF. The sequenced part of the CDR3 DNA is TGTGCCAGCAGCTTAGGACACCACTACAATGAG.

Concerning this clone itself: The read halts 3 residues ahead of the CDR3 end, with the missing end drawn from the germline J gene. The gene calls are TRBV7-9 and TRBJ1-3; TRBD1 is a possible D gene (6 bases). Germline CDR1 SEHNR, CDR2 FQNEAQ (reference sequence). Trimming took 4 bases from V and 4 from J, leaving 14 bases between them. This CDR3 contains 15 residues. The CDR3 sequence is CASSSATGIGNTIYF. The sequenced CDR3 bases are TGTGCCAGCAGCTCGGCTACAGGGATCGGAAACACC.

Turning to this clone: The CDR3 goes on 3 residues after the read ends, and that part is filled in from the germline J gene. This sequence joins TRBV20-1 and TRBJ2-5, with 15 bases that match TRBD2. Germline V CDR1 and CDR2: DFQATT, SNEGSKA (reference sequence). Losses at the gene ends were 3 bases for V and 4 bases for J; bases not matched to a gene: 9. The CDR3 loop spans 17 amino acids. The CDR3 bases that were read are TGCAGTGCTAGTAGGACTAGCGGGAGGGCCAGGGGAGAGACC. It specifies CSASRTSGRARGET. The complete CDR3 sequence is CSASRTSGRARGETQYF.

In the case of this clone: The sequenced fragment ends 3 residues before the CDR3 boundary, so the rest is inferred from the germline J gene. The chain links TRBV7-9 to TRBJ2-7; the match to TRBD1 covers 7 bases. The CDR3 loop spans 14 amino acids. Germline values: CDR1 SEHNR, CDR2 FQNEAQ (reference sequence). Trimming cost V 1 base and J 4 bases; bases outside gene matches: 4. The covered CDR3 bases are TGTGCCAGCAGCTTAGACAGGGGCCCTTACGAG. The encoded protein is CASSLDRGPYE. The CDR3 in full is CASSLDRGPYEQYF.

The covered CDR3 bases are TGTGCCAGCAGTGAAAGGCAGGGGGCCGGCGGGCAGCCC. Amino acids: CASSERQGAGGQP. The CDR3 reads in full as CASSERQGAGGQPQHF. The J gene is TRBJ1-5, the V gene TRBV6-1, with 8 bases identical to TRBD1. The CDR3 end lies 3 residues beyond the end of the read and is filled in from the germline J gene. The germline V gene has CDR1 MNHNS and CDR2 SASEGT. This CDR3 spans 16 amino acids. Germline trimming cut 2 bases from V and 7 bases from J; bases unmatched to any gene: 10.

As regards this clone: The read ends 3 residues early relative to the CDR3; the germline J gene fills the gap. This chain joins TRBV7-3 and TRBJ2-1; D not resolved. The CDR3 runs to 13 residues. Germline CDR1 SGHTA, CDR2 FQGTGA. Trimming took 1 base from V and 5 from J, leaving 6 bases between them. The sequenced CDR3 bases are TGTGCCAGCAGCTTAAGCCCAGACAATGAG. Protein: CASSLSPDNE. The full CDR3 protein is CASSLSPDNEQFF.

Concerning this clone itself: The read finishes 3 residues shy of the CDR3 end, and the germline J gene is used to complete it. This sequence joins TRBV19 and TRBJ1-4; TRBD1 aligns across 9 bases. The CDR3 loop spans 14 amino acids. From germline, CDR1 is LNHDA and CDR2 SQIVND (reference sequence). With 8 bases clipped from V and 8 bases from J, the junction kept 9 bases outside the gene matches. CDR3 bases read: TGTGCCAGTCAACGGACAGGGGCGGGAGAAAAA. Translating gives CASQRTGAGEK. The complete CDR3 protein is CASQRTGAGEKLFF.